One sample yielded the 27 T cell receptor beta chains listed below, sequenced in a study of CD8+ T cells in alopecia areata. As the sequencing template, cDNA was produced by extracting RNA and reverse transcribing it. Sequencing was performed with immunoSEQ multiplex PCR; in TCRdb, only in-frame clones are kept and a portion is missing. Counted here are 150,000 to 200,000 clones, roughly 60% occurring once; the ten biggest clones make up approximately 1%. Treatment: oral pan-JAK inhibitor, 5-10 mg twice daily. Sequenced here: CD4+ T cells sorted from blood, sampled at week 24, from a patient treated with tofacitinib. The receptors were sampled from a human donor with alopecia areata.

The rearrangement links TRBV29-1 to TRBJ1-1, with a weak D call TRBD1 (5 bases). Germline V gives CDR1 SQVTM, CDR2 ANQGSEA. Trimming cost V 7 bases and J 1 base, with 10 bases left between them. The CDR3 has 12 amino acids. The CDR3 loop reads CSARVGNTEAFF. DNA for the CDR3: TGCAGCGCCAGGGTGGGGAACACTGAAGCTTTCTTT.

The gene calls are TRBV4-2 and TRBJ2-3; D may be TRBD2 (6 bases). This CDR3 has 16 amino acids. The V gene lost 4 bases and the J gene lost 0 bases, with 14 bases spanning the gap. CDR1 is LGHNA, CDR2 YNFKEQ, per germline. The CDR3 nucleotides read TGTGCCAGCAGCCCGATAGCGGAACTTAGCACAGATACGCAGTATTTT. Translating gives CASSPIAELSTDTQYF.

This rearrangement joins TRBV5-6 to TRBJ1-1; no clear D. Trimming removed 2 bases at V and 3 bases at J, with 20 bases between. This CDR3 is 17 amino acids long. The germline V gene has CDR1 SGHDT and CDR2 YYEEEE. CDR3 amino acids: CASSFQSRMPPDTEAFF. In nucleotides, the CDR3 is TGTGCCAGCAGCTTTCAATCCCGGATGCCCCCGGACACTGAAGCTTTCTTT.

The chain employs TRBV9 and TRBJ2-1; weak D call: TRBD1 (5 bases). V was trimmed by 4 bases and J by 12 bases, leaving 14 bases between them. This CDR3 contains 12 residues. The germline gives CDR1 SGDLS, CDR2 YYNGEE. The CDR3 sequence is CASSPDRMAQFF. For the CDR3, the DNA is TGTGCCAGCAGCCCCGACAGAATGGCGCAGTTCTTC. The full variable domain, with the rest looked up from reference TRBV9 and TRBJ2-1, is DSGVTQTPKHLITATGQRVTLRCSPRSGDLSVYWYQQSLDQGLQFLIQYYNGEERAKGNILERFSAQQFPDLHSELNLSSLELGDSALYFCASSPDRMAQFFGPGTRLTVL.

The chain couples TRBV7-2 to TRBJ1-5, with D perhaps matching TRBD1 (6 bases). V was cut by 4 bases and J by 7 bases, with 11 bases left in between. The CDR3 is 13 residues long. From germline, CDR1 is SGHTA and CDR2 FQGNSA. The CDR3 sequence is CASSSNRDQPQHF. The CDR3 DNA reads as TGTGCCAGCAGCTCCAACAGGGACCAGCCCCAGCATTTT. Complete variable domain (other parts from reference TRBV7-2 and TRBJ1-5): GAGVSQSPSNKVTEKGKDVELRCDPISGHTALYWYRQSLGQGLEFLIYFQGNSAPDKSGLPSDRFSAERTGGSVSTLTIQRTQQEDSAVYLCASSSNRDQPQHFGDGTRLSIL.

The chain uses TRBV30 and TRBJ2-5, with D hard to call. Germline loops: CDR1 GTSNPN, CDR2 SVGIG (reference sequence). V lost 2 bases and J lost 2, with 9 bases in between. CDR3 length equals 13 residues. The CDR3 DNA reads TGTGCCTGGAGTCGGGCAGGTCAAGAGACCCAGTACTTC. This encodes CAWSRAGQETQYF.

The gene calls are TRBV10-3 and TRBJ2-2; D gene unclear. Germline values: CDR1 ENHRY, CDR2 SYGVKD. Trimming took off 6 bases at V and 2 bases at J, with 10 bases between the two ends. The CDR3 extends over 14 amino acids. CDR3: CAIRKDGNTGELFF. The CDR3 coding sequence is TGTGCCATCAGAAAGGACGGAAACACCGGGGAGCTGTTTTTT.

The rearrangement links TRBV10-3 to TRBJ2-7, with 9 bases lining up with TRBD1. CDR1 and CDR2 from the germline V gene are ENHRY and SYGVKD. This CDR3 spans 16 amino acids. The junction had 4 bases not matched to a gene; V was cut back by 0 bases and J by 1 base. The DNA of the CDR3 is TGTGCCATCAGTGAGTCAGGGGGGACAGGGTCCTACGAGCAGTACTTC. Amino acids: CAISESGGTGSYEQYF.

This clone was picked up a small number of times. The chain is built from TRBV4-2 and TRBJ1-3; possible D gene TRBD1, 5 bases. CDR3 length equals 15 residues. CDR1 and CDR2 from the germline V gene are LGHNA and YNFKEQ. Trimming stripped 0 bases from V and 5 bases from J, with 11 bases between. The CDR3 sequence is CASSQERGLRNTIYF. The DNA for the CDR3 is TGTGCCAGCAGCCAAGAGAGGGGTCTGAGAAACACCATATATTTT.

The rearrangement joins TRBV2 to TRBJ1-4, with TRBD1 as a possible D gene (6 bases). This CDR3 comprises 14 residues. V shed 5 bases and J shed 5 bases, with 12 bases lying between them. The germline gives CDR1 SNHLY, CDR2 FYNNEI. Here the CDR3 reads CASSPGVLNEKLFF. CDR3 DNA: TGTGCCAGCAGTCCAGGGGTCCTAAATGAAAAACTGTTTTTT. Variable domain in full (rest from reference TRBV2 and TRBJ1-4): EPEVTQTPSHQVTQMGQEVILRCVPISNHLYFYWYRQILGQKVEFLVSFYNNEISEKSEIFDDQFSVERPDGSNFTLKIRSTKLEDSAMYFCASSPGVLNEKLFFGSGTQLSVL.

This rearrangement joins TRBV29-1 to TRBJ2-2; perhaps TRBD2 as D (5 bases). This CDR3 is built from 13 residues. Germline V CDR1 and CDR2: SQVTM, ANQGSEA. Trimming pared 4 bases from V and 8 bases from J, leaving 14 bases between. The CDR3 bases are TGCAGCGTTGGGCAGAAGCGCGGGGGGGAGCTGTTTTTT. The encoded protein is CSVGQKRGGELFF.

The V and J genes are TRBV7-8 and TRBJ2-1, with 9 nucleotides matching TRBD2. CDR3 length: 14 amino acids. The junction had 8 bases not matched to a gene; V was cut back by 5 bases and J by 9 bases. Germline CDR1 SGHVS, CDR2 FQNEAQ. CDR3 coding DNA: TGTGCCAGCAGCCAAGCGGGAGGATCCGGTGAGCAGTTCTTC. Protein sequence: CASSQAGGSGEQFF.

This rearrangement joins TRBV29-1 to TRBJ1-1; 7 bases map to TRBD1. Germline CDR1 SQVTM, CDR2 ANQGSEA. The CDR3 has 14 amino acids. The V gene end was trimmed by 8 bases and the J gene end by 1 base; junction bases not matched to a gene: 10. CDR3: CSSRQGIGNTEAFF. The DNA for the CDR3 is TGCAGCAGCCGACAGGGAATTGGGAACACTGAAGCTTTCTTT.

This chain connects TRBV29-1 to TRBJ2-1; 7 positions match TRBD1. With 7 bases clipped from V and 5 bases from J, the junction kept 8 bases outside the gene matches. Per germline, CDR1 SQVTM and CDR2 ANQGSEA. This CDR3 spans 13 amino acids. This CDR3 is CSGGDRRNNEQFF. CDR3 nucleotides: TGCAGCGGTGGGGACAGACGAAACAATGAGCAGTTCTTC.

This chain connects TRBV29-1 to TRBJ1-1; weak D call: TRBD1 (6 bases). The germline gives CDR1 SQVTM, CDR2 ANQGSEA. CDR3 length: 15 amino acids. Trimming shortened V by 6 bases and J by 5 bases, and 22 bases separated the two germline ends. The CDR3 sequence is CSVTGARDRRTEAFF. The CDR3, as DNA: TGCAGCGTGACGGGGGCGAGGGACCGGCGGACTGAAGCTTTCTTT.

The J gene is TRBJ1-1, the V gene TRBV27; TRBD1 matches at 9 bases. V gave up 0 bases and J gave up 11 bases; unmatched junction bases: 4. Per germline, CDR1 MNHEY and CDR2 SMNVEV (reference sequence). This CDR3 contains 13 residues. The CDR3 DNA reads as TGTGCCAGCAGTTTATCGGGGACAGGGCCTGCTTTCTTT. It encodes CASSLSGTGPAFF.

The rearrangement joins TRBV7-7 to TRBJ2-5, with 10 positions matching TRBD1. The CDR3 length is 13 residues. Germline V gene data show CDR1 as SSHAT and CDR2 as FNYEAQ (reference sequence). V gave up 5 bases and J gave up 5 bases; unmatched junction bases: 2. DNA for the CDR3: TGTGCCAGCAGCCAGGACAGGGGGGAGACCCAGTACTTC. This gives the protein CASSQDRGETQYF.

This clone was picked up a small number of times. Other DNA variants within this sample encode the same CDR3. The rearrangement uses TRBV5-1 and TRBJ1-2; tentative D call: TRBD1 (5 bases). Germline CDR1 SGHRS, CDR2 YFSETQ. Trimming took off 5 bases at V and 3 bases at J, with 8 bases between the two ends. The CDR3 spans 12 residues. CDR3 sequence reads: CASRDRDYGYTF. CDR3 nucleotide sequence: TGCGCCAGCAGAGACAGAGACTATGGCTACACCTTC.

The rearrangement joins TRBV30 to TRBJ2-1; 9 bases align to TRBD1. J gave up 8 bases and V 2 bases, and 7 bases lay outside the gene matches. The CDR3 is 14 residues long. CDR1 is GTSNPN and CDR2 is SVGIG in the germline V gene (reference sequence). The CDR3 spells CAWSTGGRLDEQFF. The CDR3 coding sequence is TGTGCCTGGAGTACAGGGGGCCGGTTGGATGAGCAGTTCTTC.

The chain combines TRBV29-1 with TRBJ1-5; TRBD1 matches 9 bases. The CDR3 is made up of 14 amino acids. Germline V lookup: CDR1 SQVTM, CDR2 ANQGSEA. Trimming at V came to 5 bases and at J to 3 bases, leaving 5 bases not matched to a gene. CDR3 sequence reads: CSVLGTGNNQPQHF. As DNA, the CDR3 is TGCAGCGTTCTAGGGACAGGGAACAATCAGCCCCAGCATTTT.

There are a few counts of this clone. The CDR3 region has the DNA TGCAGTGGGACAGCCACAGATACGCAGTATTTT. Translated: CSGTATDTQYF. J is TRBJ2-3 and V is TRBV20-1; tentatively, D is TRBD1 (6 bases). Per the germline V gene, CDR1 is DFQATT and CDR2 is SNEGSKA (reference sequence). This CDR3 comprises 11 residues. V was cut by 7 bases and J by 2 bases, with 7 bases left in between.

The chain has TRBV2 and TRBJ2-3; 10 bases are shared with TRBD1. V shed 5 bases and J 2 bases; nucleotides not matched to a gene: 4. Germline V gives CDR1 SNHLY, CDR2 FYNNEI. This CDR3 spans 15 amino acids. CDR3 amino acids: CASSLDRGPTDTQYF. The CDR3 DNA reads as TGTGCCAGCAGTTTAGACAGGGGGCCCACAGATACGCAGTATTTT.

This clone was seen a few times. The V and J genes are TRBV2 and TRBJ1-1; TRBD1 agrees at 12 bases. Trimming took 6 bases from V and 1 from J; bases not matched to a gene: 9. CDR3 length: 17 amino acids. Germline-derived CDR1 and CDR2 are SNHLY and FYNNEI. This CDR3 is CASRGQGAAGRNTEAFF. Here the CDR3 DNA reads TGTGCCAGCAGGGGACAGGGGGCTGCAGGAAGGAACACTGAAGCTTTCTTT.

This clone was counted between two and nine times. This rearrangement joins TRBV10-1 to TRBJ1-2, with D possibly being TRBD1 (5 bases). CDR3 length: 15 residues. Trimming shortened V by 6 bases and J by 0 bases, and 14 bases separated the two germline ends. From germline, CDR1 is WNHNN and CDR2 SYGVQD (reference sequence). The CDR3 loop reads CASSGAFGTNYGYTF. The CDR3 coding sequence is TGCGCCAGCAGCGGGGCTTTTGGAACTAACTATGGCTACACCTTC.

This chain uses TRBV2 with TRBJ2-3; possible D gene TRBD2, 6 bases. CDR3 length: 17 amino acids. Germline lookup yields CDR1 SNHLY and CDR2 FYNNEI. Trimming removed 8 bases at V and 6 bases at J, with 27 bases between. The CDR3 loop is CASRQWGDFFSGDTQYF. The CDR3 DNA reads as TGTGCCAGCCGTCAGTGGGGGGACTTCTTCTCTGGGGATACGCAGTATTTT.

V gene TRBV11-2 combines with J gene TRBJ2-5, with D possibly matching TRBD2 (5 bases). Germline CDR1 and CDR2: SGHAT and FQNNGV. V lost 5 bases and J 1 base, leaving 11 bases between the germline ends. The CDR3 has 14 amino acids. The CDR3 reads CASSPTTIQETQYF. DNA for the CDR3: TGTGCCAGCAGCCCCACGACTATCCAAGAGACCCAGTACTTC.

Concerning this clone: In the same sample, other DNA sequences code for this CDR3. This chain links TRBV9 with TRBJ1-6; 9 bases fit TRBD1. V shed 4 bases and J 7 bases; nucleotides not matched to a gene: 3. Germline lookup yields CDR1 SGDLS and CDR2 YYNGEE. The CDR3 consists of 14 residues. CDR3 sequence reads: CASSPGTGNSPLHF. As DNA, the CDR3 is TGTGCCAGCAGCCCAGGGACAGGGAATTCACCCCTCCACTTT.